What follows are 5 T cell receptor beta chains derived from one specimen sequenced in a study of blood T cell repertoires in COVID-19. Some clones are missing from TCRdb's copy, which holds only in-frame ones; the method was immunoSEQ multiplex PCR. This table holds hundreds of thousands of clones, roughly nine tenths found once. Sequencing was performed on PBMCs or T cells enriched from blood (not recorded which). The receptor set was obtained from a woman aged 18-29 years who had recovered from COVID-19.

This clone came up once. The V and J genes are TRBV14 and TRBJ1-1, with D maybe TRBD1 (6 bases). CDR1 is SGHDN and CDR2 is FVKESK in the germline V gene. Trimming cost V 1 base and J 4 bases, with 10 bases left between them. CDR3 length equals 14 residues. This chain's CDR3 is CASSQAQGVTEAFF. The CDR3, as DNA: TGTGCCAGCAGCCAAGCACAGGGTGTCACTGAAGCTTTCTTT. Full variable domain (remainder filled in from reference TRBV14 and TRBJ1-1): EAGVTQFPSHSVIEKGQTVTLRCDPISGHDNLYWYRRVMGKEIKFLLHFVKESKQDESGMPNNRFLAERTGGTYSTLKVQPAELEDSGVYFCASSQAQGVTEAFFGQGTRLTVV.

This chain uses TRBV14 with TRBJ2-1; D unresolved. Trimming pared 1 base from V and 1 base from J, leaving 8 bases between. There are 15 residues in the CDR3. CDR1 is SGHDN, CDR2 FVKESK, per germline. This chain's CDR3 is CASSQGLSSYNEQFF. The CDR3 DNA reads as TGTGCCAGCAGCCAAGGGCTGTCTTCCTACAATGAGCAGTTCTTC. The full variable domain, completed using reference TRBV14 and TRBJ2-1, is EAGVTQFPSHSVIEKGQTVTLRCDPISGHDNLYWYRRVMGKEIKFLLHFVKESKQDESGMPNNRFLAERTGGTYSTLKVQPAELEDSGVYFCASSQGLSSYNEQFFGPGTRLTVL.

V and J are TRBV6-5 and TRBJ1-2, with 7 bases fitting TRBD1. The CDR3 is 14 amino acids. The junction had 3 bases not matched to a gene; V was cut back by 2 bases and J by 3 bases. CDR1 is MNHEY, CDR2 SVGAGI, per germline. The CDR3 reads CASSYPGTDYGYTF. CDR3 DNA: TGTGCCAGCAGTTACCCGGGGACAGACTATGGCTACACCTTC.

The chain employs TRBV7-9 and TRBJ2-5, with TRBD1 as a possible D gene (6 bases). Germline V gives CDR1 SEHNR, CDR2 FQNEAQ (reference sequence). Trimming left V 5 bases short and J 1 base short, with 8 bases between. The CDR3 has 13 residues. CDR3 coding DNA: TGTGCCAGCAGCATGGACAGCCAAGAGACCCAGTACTTC. It translates to CASSMDSQETQYF.

The chain carries TRBV10-2 and TRBJ1-5, with 8 bases that match TRBD1. The CDR3 spans 16 residues. Germline loops: CDR1 WSHSY, CDR2 SAAADI. Trimming took 4 bases from V and 4 from J; bases not matched to a gene: 9. DNA of the CDR3: TGCGCCAGCAGTGCTATGCGGACAGGGACGAATCAGCCCCAGCATTTT. Translated, it gives CASSAMRTGTNQPQHF.